The clone carrying this TCR beta chain appeared a few times. Its antigen is unknown. The data were taken from a study of cytomegalovirus exposure and HLA in healthy donors. For the study at large: The roughly 120 million unique TCR beta sequences, from about 179 million T cells, were found by an earlier analysis.

Findings of the study overall: It has been reported that TCR beta sequences accurately predicted the HLA-A and HLA-B alleles of most subjects. A missense variant in DCLRE1C was later tied to TCR beta V- and J-gene trimming.

The CDR3 loop spans 14 amino acids. Per the germline V gene, CDR1 is MNHNS and CDR2 is SASEGT. Trimming took off 10 bases at V and 0 bases at J, with 13 bases between the two ends. The PCR was carried out with 60 Vbeta primers and 13 Jbeta primers. Clones were read by immunoSEQ multiplex PCR, and TCRdb kept only the in-frame ones, dropping some. The table includes about 130,000 clones, 70% to 85% detected once. The source is a boy aged 2-9 years in good health and CMV-seronegative. Material for sequencing was PBMCs. The rearrangement links TRBV6-1 to TRBJ1-5; D perhaps matches TRBD1 (5 bases). The CDR3 sequence is CATQTDLSNQPQHF. Here the CDR3 DNA reads TGTGCCACCCAGACAGACCTTAGCAATCAGCCCCAGCATTTT.